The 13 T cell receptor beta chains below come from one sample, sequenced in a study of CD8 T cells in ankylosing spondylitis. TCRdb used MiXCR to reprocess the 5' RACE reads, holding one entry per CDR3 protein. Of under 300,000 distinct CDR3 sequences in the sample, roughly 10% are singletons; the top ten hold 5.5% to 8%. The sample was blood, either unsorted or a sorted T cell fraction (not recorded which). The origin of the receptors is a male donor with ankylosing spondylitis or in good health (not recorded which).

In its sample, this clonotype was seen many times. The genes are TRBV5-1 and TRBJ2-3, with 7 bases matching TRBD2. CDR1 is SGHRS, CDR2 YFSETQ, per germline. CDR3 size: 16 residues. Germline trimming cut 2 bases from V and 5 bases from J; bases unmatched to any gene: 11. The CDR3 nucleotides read TGCGCCAGCAGCTTACTCCCTCGGGGGAGGGGAGATACGCAGTATTTT. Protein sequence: CASSLLPRGRGDTQYF.

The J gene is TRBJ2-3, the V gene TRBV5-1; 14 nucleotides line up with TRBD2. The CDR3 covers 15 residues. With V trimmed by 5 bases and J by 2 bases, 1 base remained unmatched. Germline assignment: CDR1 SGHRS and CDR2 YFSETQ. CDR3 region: CASRTSGGDTDTQYF. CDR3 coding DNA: TGCGCCAGCAGGACTAGCGGGGGGGACACAGATACGCAGTATTTT.

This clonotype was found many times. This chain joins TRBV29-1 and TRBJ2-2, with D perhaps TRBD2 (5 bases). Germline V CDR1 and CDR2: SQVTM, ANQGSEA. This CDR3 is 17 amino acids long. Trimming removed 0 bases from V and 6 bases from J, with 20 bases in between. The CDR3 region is CSVEDPSPGVEPGELFF. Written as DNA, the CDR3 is TGCAGCGTTGAAGACCCAAGTCCCGGGGTTGAACCCGGGGAGCTGTTTTTT.

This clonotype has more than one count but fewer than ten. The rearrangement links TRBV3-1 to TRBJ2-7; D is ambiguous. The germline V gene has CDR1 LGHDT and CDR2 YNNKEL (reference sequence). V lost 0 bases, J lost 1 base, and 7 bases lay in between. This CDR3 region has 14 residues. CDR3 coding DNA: TGTGCCAGCAGCCAAGAAGTGGGATCCTACGAGCAGTACTTC. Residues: CASSQEVGSYEQYF.

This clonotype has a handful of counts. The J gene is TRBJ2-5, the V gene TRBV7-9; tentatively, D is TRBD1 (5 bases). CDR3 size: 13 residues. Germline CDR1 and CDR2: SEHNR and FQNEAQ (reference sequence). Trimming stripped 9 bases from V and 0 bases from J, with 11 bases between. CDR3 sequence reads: CASATGNQETQYF. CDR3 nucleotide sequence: TGTGCCAGTGCTACAGGAAACCAAGAGACCCAGTACTTC.

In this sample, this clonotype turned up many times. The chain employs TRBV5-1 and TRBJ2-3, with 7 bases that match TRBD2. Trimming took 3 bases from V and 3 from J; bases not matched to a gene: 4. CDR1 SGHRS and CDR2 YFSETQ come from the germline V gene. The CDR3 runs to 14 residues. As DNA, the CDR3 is TGCGCCAGCAGCTGGGGGGGGAGGACAGATACGCAGTATTTT. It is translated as CASSWGGRTDTQYF.

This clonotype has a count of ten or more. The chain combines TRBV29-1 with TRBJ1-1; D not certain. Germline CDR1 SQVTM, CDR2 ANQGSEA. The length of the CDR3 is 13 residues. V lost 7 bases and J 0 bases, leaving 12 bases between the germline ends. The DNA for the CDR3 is TGCAGCGCCTCCAGTGATTTGAACACTGAAGCTTTCTTT. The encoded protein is CSASSDLNTEAFF.

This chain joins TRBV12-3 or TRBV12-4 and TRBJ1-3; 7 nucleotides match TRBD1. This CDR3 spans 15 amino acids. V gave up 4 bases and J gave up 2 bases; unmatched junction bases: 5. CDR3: CASSSDRDAGNTIYF. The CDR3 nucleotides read TGTGCCAGCAGTTCAGACAGGGACGCTGGAAACACCATATATTTT.

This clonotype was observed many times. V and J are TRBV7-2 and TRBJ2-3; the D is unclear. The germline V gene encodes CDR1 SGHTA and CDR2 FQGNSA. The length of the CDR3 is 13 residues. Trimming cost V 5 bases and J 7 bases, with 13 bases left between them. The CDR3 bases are TGTGCCAGCAGCCGCCCCCCGGTAAATACGCAGTATTTT. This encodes CASSRPPVNTQYF.

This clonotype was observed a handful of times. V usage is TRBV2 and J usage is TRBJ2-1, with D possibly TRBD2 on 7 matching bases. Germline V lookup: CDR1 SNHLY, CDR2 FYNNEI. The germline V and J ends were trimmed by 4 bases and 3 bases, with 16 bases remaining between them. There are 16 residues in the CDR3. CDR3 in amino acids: CASSGRGAGIYNEQFF. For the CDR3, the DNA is TGTGCCAGCAGTGGCCGGGGGGCTGGAATCTACAATGAGCAGTTCTTC.

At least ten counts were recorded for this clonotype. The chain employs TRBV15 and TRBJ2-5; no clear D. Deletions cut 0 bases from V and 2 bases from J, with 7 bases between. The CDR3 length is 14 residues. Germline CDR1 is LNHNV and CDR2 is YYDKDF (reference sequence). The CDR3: CATSRDARQETQYF. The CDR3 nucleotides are TGTGCCACCAGCAGAGATGCCCGGCAAGAGACCCAGTACTTC.

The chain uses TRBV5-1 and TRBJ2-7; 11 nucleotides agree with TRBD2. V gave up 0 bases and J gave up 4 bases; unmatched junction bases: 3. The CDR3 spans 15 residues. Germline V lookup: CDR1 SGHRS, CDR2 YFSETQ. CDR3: CASSLEGLAVYEQYF. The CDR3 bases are TGCGCCAGCAGCTTGGAGGGACTAGCGGTTTACGAGCAGTACTTC.

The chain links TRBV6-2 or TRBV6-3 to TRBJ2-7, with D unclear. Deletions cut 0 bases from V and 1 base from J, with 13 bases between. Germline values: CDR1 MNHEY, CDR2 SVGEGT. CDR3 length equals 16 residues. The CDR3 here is CASSYSGGYDSYEQYF. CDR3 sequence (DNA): TGTGCCAGCAGTTACTCAGGCGGATATGATTCCTACGAGCAGTACTTC.